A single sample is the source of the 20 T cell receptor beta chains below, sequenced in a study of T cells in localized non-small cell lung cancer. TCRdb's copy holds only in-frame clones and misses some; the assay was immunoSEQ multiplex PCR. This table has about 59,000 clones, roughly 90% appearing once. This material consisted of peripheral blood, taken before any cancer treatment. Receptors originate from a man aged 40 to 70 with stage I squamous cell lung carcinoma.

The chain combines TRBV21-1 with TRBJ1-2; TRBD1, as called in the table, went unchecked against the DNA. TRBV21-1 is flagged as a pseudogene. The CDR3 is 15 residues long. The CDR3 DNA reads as TGTGCCAGCAGCAAAGATCCGGGGACAGGTGATGGCTACACCTTC. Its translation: CASSKDPGTGDGYTF.

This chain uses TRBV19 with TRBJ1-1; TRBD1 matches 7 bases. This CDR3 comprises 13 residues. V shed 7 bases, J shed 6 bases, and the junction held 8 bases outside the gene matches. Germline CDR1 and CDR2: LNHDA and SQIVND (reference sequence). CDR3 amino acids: CASTPTQGAEAFF. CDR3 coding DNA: TGTGCCAGTACCCCCACGCAGGGGGCTGAAGCTTTCTTT.

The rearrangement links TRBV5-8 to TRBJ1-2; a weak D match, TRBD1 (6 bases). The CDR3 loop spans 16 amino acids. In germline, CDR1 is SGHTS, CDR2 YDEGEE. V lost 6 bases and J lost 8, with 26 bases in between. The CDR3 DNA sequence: TGTGCCAGCACCCTCATGACAGGTTCGGGGGGCAACGGCTACACCTTC. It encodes CASTLMTGSGGNGYTF.

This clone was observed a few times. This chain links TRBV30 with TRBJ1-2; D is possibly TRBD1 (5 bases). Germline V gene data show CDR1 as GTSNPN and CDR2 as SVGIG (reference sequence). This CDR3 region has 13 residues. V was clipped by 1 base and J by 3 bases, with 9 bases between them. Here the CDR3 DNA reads TGTGCCTGGAGTGCCGGGGGGGACTATGGCTACACCTTC. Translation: CAWSAGGDYGYTF.

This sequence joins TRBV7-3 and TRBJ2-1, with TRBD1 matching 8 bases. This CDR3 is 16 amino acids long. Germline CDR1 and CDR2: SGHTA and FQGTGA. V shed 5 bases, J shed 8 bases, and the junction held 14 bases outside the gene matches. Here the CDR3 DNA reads TGTGCCAGCAGCCCCGTGACGGAGACAGGGGTCGATGAGCAGTTCTTC. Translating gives CASSPVTETGVDEQFF.

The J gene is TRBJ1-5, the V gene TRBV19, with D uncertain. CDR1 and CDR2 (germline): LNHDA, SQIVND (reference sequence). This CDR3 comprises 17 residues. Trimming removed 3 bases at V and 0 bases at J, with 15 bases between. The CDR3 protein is CASSILRGEFSNQPQHF. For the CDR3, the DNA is TGTGCCAGTAGTATCCTCCGAGGAGAATTTAGCAATCAGCCCCAGCATTTT.

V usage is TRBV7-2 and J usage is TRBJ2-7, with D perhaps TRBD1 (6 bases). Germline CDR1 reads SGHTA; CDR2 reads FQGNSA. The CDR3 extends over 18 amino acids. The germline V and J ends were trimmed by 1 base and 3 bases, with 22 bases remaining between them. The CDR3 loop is CASSLGATSARGGYEQYF. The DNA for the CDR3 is TGTGCCAGCAGCTTAGGGGCGACGAGCGCCAGGGGTGGCTACGAGCAGTACTTC.

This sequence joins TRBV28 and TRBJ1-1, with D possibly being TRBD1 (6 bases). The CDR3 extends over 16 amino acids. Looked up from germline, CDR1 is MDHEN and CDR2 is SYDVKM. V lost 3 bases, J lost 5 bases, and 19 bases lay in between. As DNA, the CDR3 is TGTGCCAGCAGTTTCGGGGGGCTCTTTGGAAGGACTGAAGCTTTCTTT. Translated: CASSFGGLFGRTEAFF.

The DNA for the CDR3 is TGTGCCAGCAGCAAACCGGGACACCTGAACACCGGGGAGCTGTTTTTT. Translated: CASSKPGHLNTGELFF. The V gene is TRBV7-2, the J gene TRBJ2-2; D might be TRBD1 (6 bases). V dropped 5 bases and J dropped 1 base, with 14 bases sitting between them. The CDR3 consists of 16 residues. CDR1 is SGHTA, CDR2 FQGNSA, per germline.

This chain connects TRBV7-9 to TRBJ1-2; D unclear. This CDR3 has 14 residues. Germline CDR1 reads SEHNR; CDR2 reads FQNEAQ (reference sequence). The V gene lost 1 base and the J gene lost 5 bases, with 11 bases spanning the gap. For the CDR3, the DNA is TGTGCCAGCAGCTTAGGAGCCTCTTCATATGGCTACACCTTC. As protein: CASSLGASSYGYTF. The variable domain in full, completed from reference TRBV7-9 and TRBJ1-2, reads DTGVSQNPRHKITKRGQNVTFRCDPISEHNRLYWYRQTLGQGPEFLTYFQNEAQLEKSRLLSDRFSAERPKGSFSTLEIQRTEQGDSAMYLCASSLGASSYGYTFGSGTRLTVV.

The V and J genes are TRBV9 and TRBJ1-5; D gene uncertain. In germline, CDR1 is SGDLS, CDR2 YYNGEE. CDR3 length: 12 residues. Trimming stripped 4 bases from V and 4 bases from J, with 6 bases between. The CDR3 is CASSSGNQPQHF. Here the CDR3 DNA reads TGTGCCAGCAGCTCGGGGAATCAGCCCCAGCATTTT.

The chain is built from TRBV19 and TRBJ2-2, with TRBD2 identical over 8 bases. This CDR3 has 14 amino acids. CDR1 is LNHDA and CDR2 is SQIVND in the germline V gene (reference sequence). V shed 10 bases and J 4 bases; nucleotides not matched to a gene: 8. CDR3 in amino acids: CATQRGGRTGELFF. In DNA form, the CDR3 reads TGTGCCACCCAACGGGGGGGACGCACCGGGGAGCTGTTTTTT.

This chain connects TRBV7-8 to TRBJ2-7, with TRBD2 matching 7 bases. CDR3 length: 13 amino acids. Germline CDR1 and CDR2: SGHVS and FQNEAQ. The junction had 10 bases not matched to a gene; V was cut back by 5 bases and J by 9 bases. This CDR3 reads CASSRGAGVRQYF. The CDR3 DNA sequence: TGTGCCAGCAGCCGAGGGGCGGGAGTCCGGCAGTACTTC.

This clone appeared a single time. The CDR3 nucleotides read TGTGCCAGCAGCTTATTTGCCGGGACGAAAGACCAGCCCCAGCATTTT. Translating it yields CASSLFAGTKDQPQHF. This sequence joins TRBV7-2 and TRBJ1-5, with D perhaps matching TRBD1 (5 bases). V was pared by 2 bases and J by 7 bases, with 18 bases between. CDR1 is SGHTA, CDR2 FQGNSA, per germline. The length of the CDR3 is 16 residues.

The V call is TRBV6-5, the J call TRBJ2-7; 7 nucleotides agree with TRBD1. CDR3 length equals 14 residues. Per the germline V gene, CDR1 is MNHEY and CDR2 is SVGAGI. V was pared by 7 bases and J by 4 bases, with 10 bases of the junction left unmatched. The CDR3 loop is CASKTGVDLYEQYF. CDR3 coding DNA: TGTGCCAGCAAAACAGGGGTTGACTTGTACGAGCAGTACTTC.

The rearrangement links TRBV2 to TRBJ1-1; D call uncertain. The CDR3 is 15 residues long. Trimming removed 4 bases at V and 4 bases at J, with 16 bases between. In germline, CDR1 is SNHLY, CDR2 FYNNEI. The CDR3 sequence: CASSGAQWFRTEAFF. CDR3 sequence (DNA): TGTGCCAGCAGTGGGGCCCAGTGGTTTCGCACTGAAGCTTTCTTT.

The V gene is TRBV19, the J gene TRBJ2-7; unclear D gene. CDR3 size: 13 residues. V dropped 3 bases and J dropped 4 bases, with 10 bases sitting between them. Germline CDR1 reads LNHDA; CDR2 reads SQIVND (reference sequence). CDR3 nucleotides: TGTGCCAGTAGTATCGGACCCCCGTACGAGCAGTACTTC. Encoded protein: CASSIGPPYEQYF.

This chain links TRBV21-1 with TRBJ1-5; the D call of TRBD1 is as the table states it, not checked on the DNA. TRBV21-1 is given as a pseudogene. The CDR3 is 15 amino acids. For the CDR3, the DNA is TGTGCCAGCAGCCCTCTTGGGACAGGGGTTCAGCCCCAGCATTTT. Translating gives CASSPLGTGVQPQHF.

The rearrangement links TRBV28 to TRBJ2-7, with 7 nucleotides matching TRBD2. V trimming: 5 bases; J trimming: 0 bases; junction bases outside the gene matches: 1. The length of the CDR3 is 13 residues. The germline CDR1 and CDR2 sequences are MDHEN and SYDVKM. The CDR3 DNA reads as TGTGCCAGCAGTCAGCGGGGCTCCTACGAGCAGTACTTC. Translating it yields CASSQRGSYEQYF.

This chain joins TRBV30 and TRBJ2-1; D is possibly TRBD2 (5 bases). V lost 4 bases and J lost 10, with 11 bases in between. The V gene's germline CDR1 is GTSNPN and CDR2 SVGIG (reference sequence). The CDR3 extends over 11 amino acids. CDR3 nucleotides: TGTGCCTGGACCCCGGGGAGAGAGCAGTTCTTC. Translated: CAWTPGREQFF.